One sample yielded the 10 T cell receptor beta chains listed below, sequenced in a study of vaccination and CD4 T cells after COVID-19. An Oncomine TCR Beta short-read assay was used to sequence the DNA from cultured CD4+ T cells. Each CDR3 protein is one row after TCRdb ran MiXCR on the PCR reads. The sample includes 20,000 to 30,000 distinct CDR3 sequences, roughly 64% seen only once; the top ten take about 4.9%. Their antigen targets remain unknown. Treatment described: approximately 11-day PBMC culture with coronavirus spike peptide pools or control peptides (ViraFEST assay). The sample was CD4+ T cells from blood, cultured in vitro. These receptors came from a human donor who had recovered from COVID-19.

This clonotype was recorded only once. This rearrangement joins TRBV19 to TRBJ1-2; D is perhaps TRBD1 (5 bases). The CDR3 has 14 residues. Trimming shortened V by 6 bases and J by 3 bases, and 14 bases separated the two germline ends. CDR1 is LNHDA, CDR2 SQIVND, per germline (reference sequence). The CDR3 loop reads CASRMGREDYGYTF. The DNA for the CDR3 is TGTGCCAGTAGGATGGGCAGGGAGGACTATGGCTACACCTTC.

This clonotype was found once. The chain has TRBV7-2 and TRBJ2-7, with D tentatively TRBD1 (6 bases). Germline values: CDR1 SGHTA, CDR2 FQGNSA. The V gene lost 6 bases and the J gene lost 4 bases, with 16 bases spanning the gap. This CDR3 has 14 amino acids. The CDR3 sequence: CASSQRTAIYEQYF. The CDR3, as DNA: TGTGCCAGCAGTCAAAGGACAGCAATTTACGAGCAGTACTTC.

This clonotype has just one count. This chain links TRBV5-1 with TRBJ1-2, with D perhaps TRBD1 (6 bases). CDR1 and CDR2 (germline): SGHRS, YFSETQ. Deletions cut 0 bases from V and 6 bases from J, with 12 bases between. The CDR3 consists of 14 residues. The CDR3 loop is CASSLERGIDGYTF. In nucleotides, the CDR3 is TGCGCCAGCAGCTTGGAGAGGGGGATCGATGGCTACACCTTC.

The chain is built from TRBV20-1 and TRBJ2-3, with 7 bases fitting TRBD1. J was trimmed by 2 bases and V by 6 bases; bases with no gene match: 8. The CDR3 runs to 14 residues. The V gene's germline CDR1 is DFQATT and CDR2 SNEGSKA (reference sequence). The DNA of the CDR3 is TGCAGTGCCAAGTTGGGACAGACCACAGATACGCAGTATTTT. It encodes CSAKLGQTTDTQYF.

The V and J genes are TRBV20-1 and TRBJ1-6, with D perhaps matching TRBD1 (5 bases). The CDR3 runs 15 residues. The V gene lost 5 bases and the J gene lost 7 bases, with 18 bases spanning the gap. The V gene's germline CDR1 is DFQATT and CDR2 SNEGSKA (reference sequence). The CDR3 nucleotides read TGCAGTGCTGGGAGACGGGGGGGTGGGAATTCACCCCTCCACTTT. Its translation: CSAGRRGGGNSPLHF.

This clonotype was observed a handful of times. The J gene is TRBJ1-1, the V gene TRBV30, with D maybe TRBD1 (5 bases). Trimming cost V 5 bases and J 4 bases, with 11 bases left between them. The CDR3 length is 12 residues. The germline gives CDR1 GTSNPN, CDR2 SVGIG (reference sequence). The chain's CDR3 is CAWGQWSTEAFF. CDR3 nucleotides: TGTGCCTGGGGACAATGGTCCACTGAAGCTTTCTTT.

The CDR3 is CASSPFLASYNEQFF. DNA of the CDR3: TGTGCCAGCAGCCCTTTTTTGGCCTCATACAATGAGCAGTTCTTC. This sequence joins TRBV7-9 and TRBJ2-1; D call uncertain. The V gene lost 5 bases and the J gene lost 4 bases, with 15 bases spanning the gap. CDR1 SEHNR and CDR2 FQNEAQ come from the germline V gene (reference sequence). This CDR3 has 15 residues.

The chain is built from TRBV4-3 and TRBJ1-1; D might be TRBD1 (5 bases). Germline V gene data show CDR1 as LGHNA and CDR2 as YSLEER. This CDR3 has 14 amino acids. The V end lost 3 bases, the J end lost 7 bases, and 15 bases lay between the germline ends. The DNA of the CDR3 is TGCGCCAGCAGCCATAGGCCTGGGGCGGGTGAAGCTTTCTTT. Encoded protein: CASSHRPGAGEAFF.

This clonotype was counted once. The chain carries TRBV6-5 and TRBJ2-7, with TRBD2 matching over 12 bases. Germline lookup yields CDR1 MNHEY and CDR2 SVGAGI. The CDR3 is 15 residues long. Losses at the gene ends were 4 bases for V and 0 bases for J; bases not matched to a gene: 1. Here the CDR3 reads CASSSSGRASYEQYF. Written as DNA, the CDR3 is TGTGCCAGCAGTTCTAGCGGGAGGGCCTCCTACGAGCAGTACTTC.

The chain combines TRBV20-1 with TRBJ2-7; TRBD2 aligns across 9 bases. The germline V gene encodes CDR1 DFQATT and CDR2 SNEGSKA (reference sequence). J was trimmed by 6 bases and V by 0 bases; bases with no gene match: 9. There are 15 residues in the CDR3. The CDR3 DNA is TGCAGTGCTAGAGATCGGCGAGCGGGAGGTCGCGAGCAGTACTTC. This translates into CSARDRRAGGREQYF.